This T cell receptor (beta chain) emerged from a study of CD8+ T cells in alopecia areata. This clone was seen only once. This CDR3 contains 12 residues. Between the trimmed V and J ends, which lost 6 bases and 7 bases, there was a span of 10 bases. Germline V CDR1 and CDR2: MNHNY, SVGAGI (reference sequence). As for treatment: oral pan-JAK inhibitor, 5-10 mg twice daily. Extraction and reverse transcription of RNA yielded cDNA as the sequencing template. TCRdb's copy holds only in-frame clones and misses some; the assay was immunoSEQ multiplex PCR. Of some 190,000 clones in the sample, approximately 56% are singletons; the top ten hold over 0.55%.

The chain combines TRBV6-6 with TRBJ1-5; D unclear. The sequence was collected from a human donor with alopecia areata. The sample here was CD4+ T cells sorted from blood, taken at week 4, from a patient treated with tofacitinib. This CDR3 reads CASSPFRQPQHF. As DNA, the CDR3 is TGTGCCAGCAGCCCCTTCCGGCAGCCCCAGCATTTT.